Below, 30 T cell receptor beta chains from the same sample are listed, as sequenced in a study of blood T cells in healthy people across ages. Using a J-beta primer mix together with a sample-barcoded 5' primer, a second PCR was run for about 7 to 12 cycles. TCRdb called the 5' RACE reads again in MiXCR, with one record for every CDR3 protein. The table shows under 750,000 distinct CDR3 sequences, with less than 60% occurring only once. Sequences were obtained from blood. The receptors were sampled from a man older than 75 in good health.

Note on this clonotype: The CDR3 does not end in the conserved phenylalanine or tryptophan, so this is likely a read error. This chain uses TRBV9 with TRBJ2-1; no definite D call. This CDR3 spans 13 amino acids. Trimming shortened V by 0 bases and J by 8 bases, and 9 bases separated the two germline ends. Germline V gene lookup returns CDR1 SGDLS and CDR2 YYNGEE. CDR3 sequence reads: CASSVAPQDEQFL. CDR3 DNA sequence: TGTGCCAGCAGCGTAGCCCCTCAAGATGAGCAGTTCCTC.

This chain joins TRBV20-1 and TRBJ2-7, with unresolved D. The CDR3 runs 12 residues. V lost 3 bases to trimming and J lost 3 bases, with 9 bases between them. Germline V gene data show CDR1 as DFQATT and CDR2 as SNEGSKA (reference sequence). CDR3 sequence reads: CSARNSYYEQYF. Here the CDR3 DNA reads TGCAGTGCTAGGAACAGCTACTACGAGCAGTACTTC.

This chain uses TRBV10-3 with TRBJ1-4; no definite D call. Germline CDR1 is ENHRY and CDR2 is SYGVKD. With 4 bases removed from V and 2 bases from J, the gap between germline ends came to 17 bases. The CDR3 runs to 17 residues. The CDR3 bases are TGTGCCATCAGTGCTTTTCGGCTTGGGGAGACTAATGAAAAACTGTTTTTT. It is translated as CAISAFRLGETNEKLFF.

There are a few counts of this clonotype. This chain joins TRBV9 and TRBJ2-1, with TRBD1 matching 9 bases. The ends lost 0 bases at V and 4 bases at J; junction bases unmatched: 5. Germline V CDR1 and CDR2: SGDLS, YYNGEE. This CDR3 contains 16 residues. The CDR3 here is CASSVAGTGPYNEQFF. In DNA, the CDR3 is TGTGCCAGCAGCGTAGCCGGGACAGGGCCTTACAATGAGCAGTTCTTC. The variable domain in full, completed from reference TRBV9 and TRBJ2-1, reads DSGVTQTPKHLITATGQRVTLRCSPRSGDLSVYWYQQSLDQGLQFLIQYYNGEERAKGNILERFSAQQFPDLHSELNLSSLELGDSALYFCASSVAGTGPYNEQFFGPGTRLTVL.

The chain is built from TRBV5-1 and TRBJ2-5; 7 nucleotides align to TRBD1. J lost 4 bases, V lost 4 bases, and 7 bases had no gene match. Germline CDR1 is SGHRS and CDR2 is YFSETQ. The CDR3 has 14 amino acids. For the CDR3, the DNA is TGCGCCAGCAGCGTAACAGGGGACGGAGAGACCCAGTACTTC. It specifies CASSVTGDGETQYF.

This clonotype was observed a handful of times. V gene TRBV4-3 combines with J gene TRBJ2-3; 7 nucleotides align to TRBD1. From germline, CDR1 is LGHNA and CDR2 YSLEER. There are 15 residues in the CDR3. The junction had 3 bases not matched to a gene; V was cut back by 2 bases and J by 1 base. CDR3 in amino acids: CASSQTGAGTDTQYF. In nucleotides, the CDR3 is TGCGCCAGCAGCCAAACAGGGGCTGGCACAGATACGCAGTATTTT.

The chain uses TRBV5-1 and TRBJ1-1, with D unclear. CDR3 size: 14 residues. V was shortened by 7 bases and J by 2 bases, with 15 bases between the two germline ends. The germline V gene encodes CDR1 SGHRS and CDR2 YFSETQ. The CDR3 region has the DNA TGCGCCAGCGGCGTAGTCGAGGGTAACACTGAAGCTTTCTTT. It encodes CASGVVEGNTEAFF.

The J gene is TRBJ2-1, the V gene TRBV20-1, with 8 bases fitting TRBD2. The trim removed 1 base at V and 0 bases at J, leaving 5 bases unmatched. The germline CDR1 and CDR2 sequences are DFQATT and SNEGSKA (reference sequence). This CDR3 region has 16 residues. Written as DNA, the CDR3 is TGCAGTGCTAGAGCGTTAGCGGGAAACTCCTACAATGAGCAGTTCTTC. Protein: CSARALAGNSYNEQFF.

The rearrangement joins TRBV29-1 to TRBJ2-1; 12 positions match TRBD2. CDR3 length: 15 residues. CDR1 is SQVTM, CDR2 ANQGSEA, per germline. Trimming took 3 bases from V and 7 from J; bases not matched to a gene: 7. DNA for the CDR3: TGCAGCGTTGAGGACGGACTAGCGGGAATTAATGAGCAGTTCTTC. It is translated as CSVEDGLAGINEQFF.

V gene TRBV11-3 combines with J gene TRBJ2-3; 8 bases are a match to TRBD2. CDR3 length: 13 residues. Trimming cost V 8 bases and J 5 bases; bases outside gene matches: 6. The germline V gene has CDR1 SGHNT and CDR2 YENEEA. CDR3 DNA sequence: TGTGCCAGCTCCGCCGGGACTAGAGATACGCAGTATTTT. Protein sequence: CASSAGTRDTQYF. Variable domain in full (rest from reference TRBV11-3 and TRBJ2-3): EAGVVQSPRYKIIEKKQPVAFWCNPISGHNTLYWYLQNLGQGPELLIRYENEEAVDDSQLPKDRFSAERLKGVDSTLKIQPAELGDSAVYLCASSAGTRDTQYFGPGTRLTVL.

The DNA for the CDR3 is TGCAGTGCTTACAGGGGAGGTTTGGAGACCCAGTACTTC. This encodes CSAYRGGLETQYF. The chain joins TRBV20-1 to TRBJ2-5; a weak D match, TRBD1 (7 bases). This CDR3 has 13 amino acids. V shed 5 bases and J shed 5 bases, with 15 bases lying between them. Per the germline V gene, CDR1 is DFQATT and CDR2 is SNEGSKA (reference sequence).

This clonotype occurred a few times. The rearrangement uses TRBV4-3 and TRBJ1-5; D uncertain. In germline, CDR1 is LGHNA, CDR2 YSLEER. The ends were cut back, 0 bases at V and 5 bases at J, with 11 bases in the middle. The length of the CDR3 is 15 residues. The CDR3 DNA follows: TGCGCCAGCAGCCAAGAAAGGCTCCAGGATCAGCCCCAGCATTTT. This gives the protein CASSQERLQDQPQHF.

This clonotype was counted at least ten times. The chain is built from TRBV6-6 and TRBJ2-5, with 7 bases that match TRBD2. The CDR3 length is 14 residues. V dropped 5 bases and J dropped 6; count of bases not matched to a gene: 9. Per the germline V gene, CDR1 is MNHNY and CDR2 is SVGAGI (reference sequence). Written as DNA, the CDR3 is TGTGCCAGCAGTGGGGAGGGCTCTATTCAGACCCAGTACTTC. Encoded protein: CASSGEGSIQTQYF.

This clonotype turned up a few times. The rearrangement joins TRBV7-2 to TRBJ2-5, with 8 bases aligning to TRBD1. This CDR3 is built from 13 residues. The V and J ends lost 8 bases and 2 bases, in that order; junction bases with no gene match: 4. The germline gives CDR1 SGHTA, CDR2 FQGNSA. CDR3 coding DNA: TGTGCCAGCGGCAGGGGGCGGCAAGAGACCCAGTACTTC. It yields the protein CASGRGRQETQYF.

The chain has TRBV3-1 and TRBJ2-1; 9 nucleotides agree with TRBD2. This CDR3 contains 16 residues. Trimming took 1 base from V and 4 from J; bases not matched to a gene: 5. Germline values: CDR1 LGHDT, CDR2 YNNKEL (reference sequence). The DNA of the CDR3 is TGTGCCAGCAGCCAAGGACTAGCGGTGGCATACAATGAGCAGTTCTTC. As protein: CASSQGLAVAYNEQFF.

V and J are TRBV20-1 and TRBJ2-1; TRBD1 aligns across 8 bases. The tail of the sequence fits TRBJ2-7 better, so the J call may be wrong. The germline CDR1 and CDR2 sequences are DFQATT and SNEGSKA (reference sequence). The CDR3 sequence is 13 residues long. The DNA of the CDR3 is TGCAGTGCGCGGACAGGGAGCTACAATGAGCAGTACTTC. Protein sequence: CSARTGSYNEQYF.

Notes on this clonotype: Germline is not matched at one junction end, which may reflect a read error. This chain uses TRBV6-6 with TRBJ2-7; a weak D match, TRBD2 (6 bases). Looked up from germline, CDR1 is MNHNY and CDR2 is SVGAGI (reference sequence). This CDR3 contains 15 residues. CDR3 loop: CASRVTAREAYERYF. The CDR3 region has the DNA TGTGCCAGCAGAGTTACCGCCAGGGAGGCCTACGAGCGGTACTTC.

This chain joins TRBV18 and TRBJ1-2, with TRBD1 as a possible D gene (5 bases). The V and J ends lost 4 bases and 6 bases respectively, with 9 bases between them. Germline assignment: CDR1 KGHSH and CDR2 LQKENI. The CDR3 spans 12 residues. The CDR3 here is CASSQGRNGYTF. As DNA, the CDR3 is TGTGCCAGCTCACAGGGGAGGAATGGCTACACCTTC. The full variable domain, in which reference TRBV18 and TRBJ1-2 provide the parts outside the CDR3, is NAGVMQNPRHLVRRRGQEARLRCSPMKGHSHVYWYRQLPEEGLKFMVYLQKENIIDESGMPKERFSAEFPKEGPSILRIQQVVRGDSAAYFCASSQGRNGYTFGSGTRLTVV.

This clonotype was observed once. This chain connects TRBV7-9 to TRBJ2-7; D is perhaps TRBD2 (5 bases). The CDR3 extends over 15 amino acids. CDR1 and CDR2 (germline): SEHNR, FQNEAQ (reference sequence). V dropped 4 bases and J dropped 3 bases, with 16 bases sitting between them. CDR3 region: CASSSTGISVYEQYF. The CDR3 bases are TGTGCCAGCAGCTCGACCGGGATATCGGTCTACGAGCAGTACTTC.

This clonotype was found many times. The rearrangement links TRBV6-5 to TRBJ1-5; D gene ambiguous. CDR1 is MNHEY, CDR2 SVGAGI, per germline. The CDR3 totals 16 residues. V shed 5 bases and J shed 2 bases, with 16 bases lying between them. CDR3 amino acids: CASSTRSGVGNQPQHF. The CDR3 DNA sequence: TGTGCCAGCAGTACCCGGAGTGGGGTCGGCAATCAGCCCCAGCATTTT.

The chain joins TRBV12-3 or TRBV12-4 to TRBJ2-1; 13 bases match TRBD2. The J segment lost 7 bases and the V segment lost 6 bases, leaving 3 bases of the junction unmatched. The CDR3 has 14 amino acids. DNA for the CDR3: TGTGCCAGCAGGAGACTAGCGGGAGGAAATGAGCAGTTCTTC. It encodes CASRRLAGGNEQFF.

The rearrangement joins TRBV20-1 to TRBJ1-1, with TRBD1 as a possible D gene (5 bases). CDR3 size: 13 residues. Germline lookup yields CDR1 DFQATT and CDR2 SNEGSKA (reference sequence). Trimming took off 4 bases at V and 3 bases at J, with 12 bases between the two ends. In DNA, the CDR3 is TGCAGTGCTAACGGGGGTGGGGACACTGAAGCTTTCTTT. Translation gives CSANGGGDTEAFF.

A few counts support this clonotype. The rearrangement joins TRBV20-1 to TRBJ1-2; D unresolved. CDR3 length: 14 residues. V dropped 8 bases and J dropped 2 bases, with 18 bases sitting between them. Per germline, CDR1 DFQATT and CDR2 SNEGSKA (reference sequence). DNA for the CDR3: TGCAGTCTCCCCCGTGTAGGGATGAACTATGGCTACACCTTC. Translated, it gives CSLPRVGMNYGYTF.

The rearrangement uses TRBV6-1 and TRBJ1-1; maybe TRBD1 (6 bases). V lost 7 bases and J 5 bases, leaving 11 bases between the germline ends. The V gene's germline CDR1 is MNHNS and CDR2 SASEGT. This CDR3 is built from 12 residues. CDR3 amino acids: CASKGEGTEAFF. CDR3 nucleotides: TGTGCCAGCAAGGGGGAAGGGACTGAAGCTTTCTTT.

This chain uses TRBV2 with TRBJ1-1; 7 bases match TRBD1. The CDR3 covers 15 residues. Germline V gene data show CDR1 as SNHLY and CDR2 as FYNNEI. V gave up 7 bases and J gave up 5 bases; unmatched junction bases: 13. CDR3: CASNRRQGQRTEAFF. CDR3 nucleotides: TGTGCCAGCAACAGAAGACAGGGTCAACGGACTGAAGCTTTCTTT.

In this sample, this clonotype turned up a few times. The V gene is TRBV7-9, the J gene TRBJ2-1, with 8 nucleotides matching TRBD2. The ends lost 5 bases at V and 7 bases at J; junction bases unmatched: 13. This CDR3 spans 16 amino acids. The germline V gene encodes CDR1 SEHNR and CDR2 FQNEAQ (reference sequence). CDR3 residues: CASSGQRGRSTNEQFF. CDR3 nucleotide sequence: TGTGCCAGCAGCGGCCAGCGGGGGAGGAGTACGAATGAGCAGTTCTTC.

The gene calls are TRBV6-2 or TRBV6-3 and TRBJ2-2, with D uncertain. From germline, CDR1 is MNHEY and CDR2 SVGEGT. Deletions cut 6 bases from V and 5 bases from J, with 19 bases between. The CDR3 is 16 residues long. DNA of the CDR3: TGTGCCAGCAGCCCCCTTCCTAGATACGGGACCGGGGAGCTGTTTTTT. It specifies CASSPLPRYGTGELFF.

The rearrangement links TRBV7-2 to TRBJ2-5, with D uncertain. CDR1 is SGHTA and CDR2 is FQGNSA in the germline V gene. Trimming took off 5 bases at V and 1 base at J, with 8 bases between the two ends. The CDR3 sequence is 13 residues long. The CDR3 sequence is CASSLTLQETQYF. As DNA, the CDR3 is TGTGCCAGCAGCCTCACTCTCCAAGAGACCCAGTACTTC.

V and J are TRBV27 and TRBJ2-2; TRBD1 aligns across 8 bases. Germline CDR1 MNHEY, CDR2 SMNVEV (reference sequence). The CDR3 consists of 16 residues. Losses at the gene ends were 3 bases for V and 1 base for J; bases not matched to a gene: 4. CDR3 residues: CASSFTGTGNTGELFF. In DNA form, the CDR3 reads TGTGCCAGCAGTTTCACCGGGACAGGGAACACCGGGGAGCTGTTTTTT.

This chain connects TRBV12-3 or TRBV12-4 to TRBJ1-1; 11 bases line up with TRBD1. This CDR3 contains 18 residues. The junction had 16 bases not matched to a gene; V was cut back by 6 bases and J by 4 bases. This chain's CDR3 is CASRRFFGTGGVFTEAFF. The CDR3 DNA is TGTGCCAGCAGACGATTCTTCGGGACAGGGGGTGTTTTCACTGAAGCTTTCTTT.